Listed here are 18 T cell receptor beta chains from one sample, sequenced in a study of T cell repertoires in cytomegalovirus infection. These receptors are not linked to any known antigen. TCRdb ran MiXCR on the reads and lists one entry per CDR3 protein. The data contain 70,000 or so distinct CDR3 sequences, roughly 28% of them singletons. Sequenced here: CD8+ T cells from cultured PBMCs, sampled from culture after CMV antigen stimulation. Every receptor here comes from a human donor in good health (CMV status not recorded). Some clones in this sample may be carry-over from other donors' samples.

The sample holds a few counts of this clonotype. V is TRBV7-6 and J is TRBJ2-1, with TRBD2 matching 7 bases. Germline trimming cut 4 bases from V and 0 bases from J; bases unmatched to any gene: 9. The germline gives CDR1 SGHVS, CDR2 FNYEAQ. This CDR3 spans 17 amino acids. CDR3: CASSYSGMGSSYNEQFF. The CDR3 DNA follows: TGTGCCAGCAGCTACAGCGGGATGGGGAGCTCCTACAATGAGCAGTTCTTC.

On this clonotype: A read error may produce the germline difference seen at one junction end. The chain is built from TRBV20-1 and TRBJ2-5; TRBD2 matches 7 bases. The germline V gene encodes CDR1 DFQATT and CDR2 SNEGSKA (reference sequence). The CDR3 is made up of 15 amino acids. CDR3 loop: CCANPLGREGETQYF. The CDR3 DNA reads TGCTGTGCTAACCCCCTGGGGAGGGAGGGAGAGACCCAGTACTTC.

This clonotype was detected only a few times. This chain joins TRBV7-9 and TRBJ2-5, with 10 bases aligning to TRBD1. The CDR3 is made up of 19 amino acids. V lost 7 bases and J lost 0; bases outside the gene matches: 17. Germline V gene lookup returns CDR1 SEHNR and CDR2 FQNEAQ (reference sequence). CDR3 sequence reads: CASIQMTGGYLANQETQYF. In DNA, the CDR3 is TGTGCCAGCATCCAAATGACAGGGGGCTATCTAGCGAACCAAGAGACCCAGTACTTC.

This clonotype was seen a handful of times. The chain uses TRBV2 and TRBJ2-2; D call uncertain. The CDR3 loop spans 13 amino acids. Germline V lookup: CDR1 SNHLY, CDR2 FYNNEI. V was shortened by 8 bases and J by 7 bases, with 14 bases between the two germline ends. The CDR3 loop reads CASHLISSGELFF. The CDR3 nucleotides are TGTGCCAGCCACCTTATTAGTAGCGGGGAGCTGTTTTTT.

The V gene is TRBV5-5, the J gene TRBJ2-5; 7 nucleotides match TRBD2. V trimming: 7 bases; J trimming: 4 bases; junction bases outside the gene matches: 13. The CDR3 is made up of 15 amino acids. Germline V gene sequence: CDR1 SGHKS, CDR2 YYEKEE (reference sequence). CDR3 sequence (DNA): TGTGCCAGCGAAGCTAGCGGAGATGGGGGAGAGACCCAGTACTTC. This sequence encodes CASEASGDGGETQYF.

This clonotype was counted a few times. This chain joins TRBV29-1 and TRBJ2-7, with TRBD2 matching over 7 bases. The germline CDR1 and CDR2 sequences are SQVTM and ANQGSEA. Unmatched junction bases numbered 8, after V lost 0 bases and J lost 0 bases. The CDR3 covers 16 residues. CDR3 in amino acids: CSVEDPSRGSSYEQYF. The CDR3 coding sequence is TGCAGCGTTGAAGATCCAAGTCGCGGGAGCTCCTACGAGCAGTACTTC.

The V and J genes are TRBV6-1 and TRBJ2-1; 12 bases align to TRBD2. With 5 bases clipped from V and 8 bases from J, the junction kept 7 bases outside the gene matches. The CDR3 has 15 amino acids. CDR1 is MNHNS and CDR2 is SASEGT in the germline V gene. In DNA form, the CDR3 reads TGTGCCAGCAGTTCCTGGACTAGCGGGAAGTATGAGCAGTTCTTC. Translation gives CASSSWTSGKYEQFF.

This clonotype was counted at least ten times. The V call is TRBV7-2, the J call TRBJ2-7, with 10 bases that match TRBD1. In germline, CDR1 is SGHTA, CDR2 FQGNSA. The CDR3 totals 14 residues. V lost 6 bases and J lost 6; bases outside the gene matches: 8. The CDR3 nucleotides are TGTGCCAGCAGGACAGGGGGCGCTTTAAGCGAGCAGTACTTC. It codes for CASRTGGALSEQYF.

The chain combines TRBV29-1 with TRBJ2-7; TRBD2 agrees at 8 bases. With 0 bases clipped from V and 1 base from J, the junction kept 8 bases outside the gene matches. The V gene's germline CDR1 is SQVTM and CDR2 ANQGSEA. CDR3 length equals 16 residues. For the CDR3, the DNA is TGCAGCGTTGAAGACCCCACTAGCGGTGCTTCCTACGAGCAGTACTTC. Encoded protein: CSVEDPTSGASYEQYF.

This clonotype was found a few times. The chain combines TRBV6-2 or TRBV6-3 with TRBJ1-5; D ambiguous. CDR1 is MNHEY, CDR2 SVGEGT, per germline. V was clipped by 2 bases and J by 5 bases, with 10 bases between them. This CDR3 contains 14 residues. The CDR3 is CASSYGVVHQPQHF. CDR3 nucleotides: TGTGCCAGCAGTTACGGTGTGGTGCATCAGCCCCAGCATTTT.

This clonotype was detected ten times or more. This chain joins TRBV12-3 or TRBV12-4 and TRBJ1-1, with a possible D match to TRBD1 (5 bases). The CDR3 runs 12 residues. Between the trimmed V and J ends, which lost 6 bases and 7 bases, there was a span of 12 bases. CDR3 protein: CASRFRALEAFF. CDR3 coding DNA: TGTGCCAGCAGGTTCAGGGCCCTTGAAGCTTTCTTT.

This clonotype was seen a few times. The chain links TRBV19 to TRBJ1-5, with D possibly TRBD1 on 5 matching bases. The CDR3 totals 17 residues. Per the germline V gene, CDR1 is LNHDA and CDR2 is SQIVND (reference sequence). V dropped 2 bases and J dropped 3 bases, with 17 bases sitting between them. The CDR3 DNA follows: TGTGCCAGTAGTATAAACAGCGGCAGGGCCCTCAATCAGCCCCAGCATTTT. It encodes CASSINSGRALNQPQHF.

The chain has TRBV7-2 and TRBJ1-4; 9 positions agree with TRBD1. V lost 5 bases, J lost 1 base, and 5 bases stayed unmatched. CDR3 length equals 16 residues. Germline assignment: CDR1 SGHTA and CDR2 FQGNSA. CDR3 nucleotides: TGTGCCAGCAGCGGAACAGGGGGCGAAACTAATGAAAAACTGTTTTTT. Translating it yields CASSGTGGETNEKLFF.

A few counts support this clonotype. CDR3 bases: TGCGCCAGCAGAACGGGACTAGCGGGGGGGTACACAGATACGCAGTATTTT. Amino acid sequence: CASRTGLAGGYTDTQYF. The rearrangement uses TRBV5-1 and TRBJ2-3, with 16 nucleotides matching TRBD2. Germline V gives CDR1 SGHRS, CDR2 YFSETQ. The V segment lost 5 bases and the J segment 2 bases; nucleotides outside the gene matches: 5. This CDR3 contains 17 residues.

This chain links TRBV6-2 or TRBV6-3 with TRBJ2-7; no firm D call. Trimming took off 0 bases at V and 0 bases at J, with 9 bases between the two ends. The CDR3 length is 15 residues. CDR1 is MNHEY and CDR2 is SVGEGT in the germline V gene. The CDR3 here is CASSYSPASSYEQYF. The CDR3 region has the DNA TGTGCCAGCAGTTACTCTCCAGCCAGCTCCTACGAGCAGTACTTC.

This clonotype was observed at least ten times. In nucleotides, the CDR3 is TGTGCCACCGAGGGCTCTCCTGGGACTGAAGCTTTCTTT. It translates to CATEGSPGTEAFF. The genes are TRBV13 and TRBJ1-1; D is undetermined. V shed 10 bases and J shed 5 bases, with 17 bases lying between them. The CDR3 has 13 amino acids. Looked up from germline, CDR1 is PRHDT and CDR2 is FYEKMQ (reference sequence).

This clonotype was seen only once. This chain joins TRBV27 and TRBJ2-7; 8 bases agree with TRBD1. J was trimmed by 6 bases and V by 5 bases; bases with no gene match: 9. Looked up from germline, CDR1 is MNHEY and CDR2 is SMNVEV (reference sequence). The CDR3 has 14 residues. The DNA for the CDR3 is TGTGCCAGCAGTCCGGACAGGGCTTTCGGCGAGCAGTACTTC. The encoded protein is CASSPDRAFGEQYF.

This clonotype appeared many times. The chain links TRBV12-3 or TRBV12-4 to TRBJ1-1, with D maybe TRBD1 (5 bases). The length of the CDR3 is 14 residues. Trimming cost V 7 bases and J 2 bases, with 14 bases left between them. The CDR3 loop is CASMSGLHNTEAFF. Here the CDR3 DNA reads TGTGCCAGCATGTCGGGACTCCATAACACTGAAGCTTTCTTT.